This T cell receptor (beta chain) was retrieved from a study of CD8 T cells in ankylosing spondylitis. It was by quantitative 5'-RACE with molecular barcodes that TCR beta libraries were made. TCRdb redid the calling of the 5' RACE reads with MiXCR, one entry per CDR3 protein. The sample contains approximately 150,000 distinct CDR3 sequences, 25% to 35% of which appear only once. Points from the study as a whole: Ankylosing spondylitis blood seemed to carry a telltale TCR beta motif made of several highly homologous variants. Reported data indicate significant enrichment of disease-linked clones within matched ankylosing spondylitis synovial fluid. Disease-linked clones bore a CD8+ phenotype, appearing relatively rarely in peripheral blood.

The J segment lost 6 bases and the V segment lost 2 bases, leaving 6 bases of the junction unmatched. The CDR3 sequence is 16 residues long. Germline CDR1 SGDLS, CDR2 YYNGEE. This clonotype occurred a few times. Its antigen is still unknown. Specimen: synovial fluid, either unsorted or a sorted T cell fraction (not recorded which). The chain carries TRBV9 and TRBJ2-2; 11 bases match TRBD2. The receptor comes from a male donor with ankylosing spondylitis. In DNA, the CDR3 is TGTGCCAGCAGCGTTAGCGGGGGGGCTGCCCCCGGGGAGCTGTTTTTT. Protein sequence: CASSVSGGAAPGELFF.